These 19 T cell receptor beta chains were all obtained from the same sample, sequenced in a study of control samples from healthy donors and cancer patients. Method: immunoSEQ multiplex PCR; TCRdb's copy keeps in-frame clones and lacks some. The sample includes approximately 70,000 clones, 85% to 90% of them seen just once. The specimen sequenced was PBMCs. The receptors stem from a man in his 60s with lung cancer.

Notes on this clone: This specimen includes other DNA sequences encoding the same CDR3. The CDR3 DNA is TGTGCCAGCAGTTTAAGGGAAAAACTGTTTTTT. Translated: CASSLREKLFF. This rearrangement joins TRBV12-3 or TRBV12-4 to TRBJ1-4, with D unresolved. The CDR3 is 11 residues long. V gave up 2 bases and J gave up 8 bases, with 3 bases separating them.

V usage is TRBV12-3 or TRBV12-4 and J usage is TRBJ2-7; no clear D. The CDR3 extends over 13 amino acids. V was shortened by 1 base and J by 5 bases, with 9 bases between the two germline ends. CDR3 nucleotides: TGTGCCAGCAGTTTAGGGCGGACGCACGAGCAGTACTTC. Translating gives CASSLGRTHEQYF.

V and J are TRBV12-5 and TRBJ1-2; 7 bases align to TRBD1. This CDR3 has 19 residues. The V segment lost 2 bases and the J segment 0 bases; nucleotides outside the gene matches: 15. The germline V gene encodes CDR1 LGHNT and CDR2 FRNRAP. CDR3 in amino acids: CASGLISDGQVGPNYGYTF. The DNA of the CDR3 is TGTGCTAGTGGTTTGATTTCAGATGGACAGGTAGGACCTAACTATGGCTACACCTTC.

The chain uses TRBV15 and TRBJ1-5; 7 bases are a match to TRBD1. Germline V lookup: CDR1 LNHNV, CDR2 YYDKDF (reference sequence). The CDR3 is 17 residues long. V lost 4 bases to trimming and J lost 0 bases; unmatched junction nucleotides: 9. The CDR3 protein is CATSTETGIYSNQPQHF. Written as DNA, the CDR3 is TGTGCCACCAGCACTGAGACAGGGATCTATAGCAATCAGCCCCAGCATTTT.

Details on this clone: The sample has other DNA sequences that encode this CDR3 too. The V gene is TRBV12-3 or TRBV12-4, the J gene TRBJ2-3; perhaps TRBD2 as D (5 bases). Trimming pared 5 bases from V and 3 bases from J, leaving 6 bases between. This CDR3 spans 12 amino acids. CDR3 nucleotides: TGTGCCAGCAGTCCGGGAACAGATACGCAGTATTTT. This codes for CASSPGTDTQYF.

The chain recombines TRBV5-1 with TRBJ2-2, with 7 bases lining up with TRBD1. There are 17 residues in the CDR3. J was trimmed by 0 bases and V by 3 bases; bases with no gene match: 8. CDR1 is SGHRS and CDR2 is YFSETQ in the germline V gene. CDR3 coding DNA: TGCGCCAGCAGCTGGGGAACAGGGGCCCCGAACACCGGGGAGCTGTTTTTT. This codes for CASSWGTGAPNTGELFF.

The chain uses TRBV29-1 and TRBJ2-2; no definite D call. From germline, CDR1 is SQVTM and CDR2 ANQGSEA. The CDR3 is made up of 14 amino acids. V was pared by 3 bases and J by 0 bases, with 8 bases between. The CDR3 region is CSVDLDPNTGELFF. The DNA for the CDR3 is TGCAGCGTTGACCTTGACCCGAACACCGGGGAGCTGTTTTTT.

V is TRBV3-1 (or the pseudogene TRBV3-2) and J is TRBJ2-1, with D hard to call. The CDR3 contains 17 residues. Trimming removed 4 bases at V and 8 bases at J, with 24 bases between. Germline V CDR1 and CDR2: LGHDT, YNNKEL (reference sequence). As DNA, the CDR3 is TGTGCCAGCAGCCGTTTCGATCCAGGCCTACTGGGCGATGAGCAGTTCTTC. Amino acids: CASSRFDPGLLGDEQFF.

The chain employs TRBV7-3 and TRBJ1-2, with D unclear. Germline assignment: CDR1 SGHTA and CDR2 FQGTGA. The CDR3 contains 14 residues. V gave up 4 bases and J gave up 0 bases, with 9 bases separating them. CDR3 bases: TGTGCCAGCAGCTCGGACTCGACTAACTATGGCTACACCTTC. Its protein is CASSSDSTNYGYTF.

The chain's CDR3 is CASSLRGIQGGGETQYF. CDR3 nucleotides: TGTGCCAGCAGCTTAAGGGGGATTCAGGGAGGTGGTGAGACCCAGTACTTC. V gene TRBV7-3 combines with J gene TRBJ2-5; maybe TRBD2 (6 bases). Germline-derived CDR1 and CDR2 are SGHTA and FQGTGA. Deletions cut 1 base from V and 5 bases from J, with 20 bases between. The CDR3 contains 17 residues.

This clone has a single count. This sequence joins TRBV2 and TRBJ1-2; a possible D gene is TRBD1 (5 bases). The CDR3 sequence is 12 residues long. Germline-derived CDR1 and CDR2 are SNHLY and FYNNEI. Trimming took 4 bases from V and 3 from J, leaving 6 bases between them. In DNA form, the CDR3 reads TGTGCCAGCAGTGTGGGGGACTATGGCTACACCTTC. It specifies CASSVGDYGYTF.

V usage is TRBV6-6 and J usage is TRBJ2-2, with 7 bases lining up with TRBD1. Per the germline V gene, CDR1 is MNHNY and CDR2 is SVGAGI (reference sequence). This CDR3 region has 14 residues. J was trimmed by 6 bases and V by 4 bases; bases with no gene match: 5. The CDR3 here is CASSLDRVAGELFF. CDR3 coding DNA: TGTGCCAGCAGTTTAGACAGGGTAGCCGGGGAGCTGTTTTTT.

This clone was seen only a few times. The gene calls are TRBV13 and TRBJ1-2; D not certain. V was cut by 0 bases and J by 4 bases, with 9 bases left in between. Germline V lookup: CDR1 PRHDT, CDR2 FYEKMQ (reference sequence). CDR3 length: 14 amino acids. The CDR3 loop reads CASSLGSLIYGYTF. In DNA form, the CDR3 reads TGTGCCAGCAGCTTAGGAAGCCTGATCTATGGCTACACCTTC. Combining the CDR3 with reference TRBV13 and TRBJ1-2 gives the whole variable domain AAGVIQSPRHLIKEKRETATLKCYPIPRHDTVYWYQQGPGQDPQFLISFYEKMQSDKGSIPDRFSAQQFSDYHSELNMSSLELGDSALYFCASSLGSLIYGYTFGSGTRLTVV.

The chain uses TRBV3-1 (or the pseudogene TRBV3-2) and TRBJ2-3; 11 positions agree with TRBD1. The CDR3 consists of 15 residues. The J segment lost 5 bases and the V segment lost 4 bases, leaving 5 bases of the junction unmatched. CDR1 and CDR2 from the germline V gene are LGHDT and YNNKEL (reference sequence). The chain's CDR3 is CASSRTGGEKDTQYF. The CDR3 coding sequence is TGTGCCAGCAGCCGGACAGGGGGCGAGAAAGATACGCAGTATTTT.

This chain uses TRBV27 with TRBJ1-5, with TRBD1 matching over 7 bases. The CDR3 contains 15 residues. J gave up 0 bases and V 5 bases, and 4 bases lay outside the gene matches. CDR1 is MNHEY and CDR2 is SMNVEV in the germline V gene (reference sequence). The CDR3 region is CASSPGTVSNQPQHF. Here the CDR3 DNA reads TGTGCCAGCAGTCCCGGGACAGTTAGCAATCAGCCCCAGCATTTT.

This rearrangement joins TRBV5-1 to TRBJ2-1; TRBD2 matches 11 bases. Germline lookup yields CDR1 SGHRS and CDR2 YFSETQ. This CDR3 has 15 residues. V lost 7 bases to trimming and J lost 6 bases; unmatched junction nucleotides: 9. CDR3 region: CASVSGLAVANEQFF. In DNA form, the CDR3 reads TGCGCCAGCGTTTCGGGACTAGCGGTGGCCAATGAGCAGTTCTTC.

This chain joins TRBV5-6 and TRBJ2-1; D might be TRBD1 (6 bases). Germline V lookup: CDR1 SGHDT, CDR2 YYEEEE. CDR3 length: 16 amino acids. Trimming took off 2 bases at V and 5 bases at J, with 17 bases between the two ends. CDR3 sequence reads: CASSFSTGVINNEQFF. The CDR3 bases are TGTGCCAGCAGCTTTTCGACAGGCGTCATCAACAATGAGCAGTTCTTC.

V gene TRBV7-9 combines with J gene TRBJ1-2, with D hard to call. V lost 5 bases to trimming and J lost 4 bases, with 17 bases between them. The CDR3 runs to 15 residues. Germline V gene sequence: CDR1 SEHNR, CDR2 FQNEAQ (reference sequence). The chain's CDR3 is CASSPSSRALYGYTF. CDR3 in DNA: TGTGCCAGCAGCCCTAGTTCTAGGGCCCTCTATGGCTACACCTTC. Together with reference TRBV7-9 and TRBJ1-2, the CDR3 gives the full variable domain: DTGVSQNPRHKITKRGQNVTFRCDPISEHNRLYWYRQTLGQGPEFLTYFQNEAQLEKSRLLSDRFSAERPKGSFSTLEIQRTEQGDSAMYLCASSPSSRALYGYTFGSGTRLTVV.

The genes are TRBV7-9 and TRBJ2-3, with D possibly matching TRBD2 (5 bases). CDR1 and CDR2 (germline): SEHNR, FQNEAQ (reference sequence). The ends were cut back, 6 bases at V and 0 bases at J, with 7 bases in the middle. The CDR3 consists of 13 residues. DNA of the CDR3: TGTGCCAGCAGAAGGACTAGCACAGATACGCAGTATTTT. Translated: CASRRTSTDTQYF. Full variable domain (remainder filled in from reference TRBV7-9 and TRBJ2-3): DTGVSQNPRHKITKRGQNVTFRCDPISEHNRLYWYRQTLGQGPEFLTYFQNEAQLEKSRLLSDRFSAERPKGSFSTLEIQRTEQGDSAMYLCASRRTSTDTQYFGPGTRLTVL.